The TCR beta chain described here comes from a study of cytomegalovirus exposure and HLA in healthy donors. Turning to the study itself: An earlier analysis identified 120 million or so unique TCR beta sequences in about 170 million T cells.

Germline lookup yields CDR1 SGHRS and CDR2 YFSETQ. V was shortened by 5 bases and J by 2 bases, with 12 bases between the two germline ends. The CDR3 runs 14 residues. Turning to this clone: Its cognate antigen is unknown.

Overall study results and limits: The study assumed roughly uniform donor sequencing depth for presence/absence analyses.

PCR was performed using 60 Vbeta and 13 Jbeta primers. The data were produced by immunoSEQ multiplex PCR, yet TCRdb's version contains in-frame clones alone and is incomplete. Here the sample spans 150,000 to 200,000 clones, around 77% being singletons. V usage is TRBV5-1 and J usage is TRBJ2-3, with D possibly TRBD1 on 5 matching bases. This clonotype originated in a man aged 50 to 60 in good health and CMV-seropositive. The specimen was PBMCs. Here the CDR3 DNA reads TGCGCCAGCAGTCCCTCGACAGACACAGATACGCAGTATTTT. Encoded protein: CASSPSTDTDTQYF. Full variable domain (remainder filled in from reference TRBV5-1 and TRBJ2-3): KAGVTQTPRYLIKTRGQQVTLSCSPISGHRSVSWYQQTPGQGLQFLFEYFSETQRNKGNFPGRFSGRQFSNSRSEMNVSTLELGDSALYLCASSPSTDTDTQYFGPGTRLTVL.